The T cell receptor beta chain described here comes from a study of blood T cell repertoires in COVID-19. Study information: Acute and convalescent COVID-19 samples came from the United States, Italy and Spain.

CDR3 length equals 19 residues. V trimming: 0 bases; J trimming: 8 bases; junction bases outside the gene matches: 13. Germline loops: CDR1 LNHDA, CDR2 SQIVND (reference sequence). This clone was recorded only once. As originally analysed: Counts of nucleated cells, estimated from reference gene primer amplification, were obtained. Sequencing used immunoSEQ multiplex PCR; TCRdb keeps in-frame clones, though not all of them. The V and J calls and clone size come from that table; D and trimming were worked out from the DNA. The sample shows 300,000 to 400,000 clones, 80% to 90% of them seen only once. This TCR was sampled from a woman in her forties or fifties who had recovered from COVID-19. J is TRBJ1-4 and V is TRBV19, with 12 bases aligning to TRBD1. Material: peripheral blood. The CDR3 loop reads CASSIDVPGQGASGEKLFF. CDR3 coding DNA: TGTGCCAGTAGTATAGATGTTCCGGGACAGGGGGCGTCTGGAGAAAAACTGTTTTTT.